This T cell receptor (beta chain) was found in a study of blood T cell repertoires in COVID-19. Study-wide background: Samples taken during acute and convalescent COVID-19 were collected in the United States, Italy and Spain. Sample material is recorded as cDNA or gDNA derived from T cells, B-cell-depleted T cells, or PBMCs.

Living in 24 US areas, the participants were between about 18 and 100 years of age. Source study methods: Using reference gene primer amplification, nucleated cell counts were estimated. Sequencing used immunoSEQ multiplex PCR; TCRdb keeps in-frame clones, though not all of them. V and J calls plus clone size are reproduced from that table; the DNA served to infer D and trimming. The table has hundreds of thousands of clones, about 85% seen once. This TCR derives from a young woman with acute COVID-19. The sequencing input was PBMCs or T cells enriched from blood (not recorded which).

The chain's CDR3 is CASSVGGQIEAFF. The CDR3 DNA is TGTGCCAGTAGCGTAGGGGGACAGATTGAAGCTTTCTTT. The chain is built from TRBV19 and TRBJ1-1, with 7 bases that match TRBD1. Looked up from germline, CDR1 is LNHDA and CDR2 is SQIVND (reference sequence). V lost 6 bases and J lost 7; bases outside the gene matches: 8. This CDR3 has 13 amino acids.